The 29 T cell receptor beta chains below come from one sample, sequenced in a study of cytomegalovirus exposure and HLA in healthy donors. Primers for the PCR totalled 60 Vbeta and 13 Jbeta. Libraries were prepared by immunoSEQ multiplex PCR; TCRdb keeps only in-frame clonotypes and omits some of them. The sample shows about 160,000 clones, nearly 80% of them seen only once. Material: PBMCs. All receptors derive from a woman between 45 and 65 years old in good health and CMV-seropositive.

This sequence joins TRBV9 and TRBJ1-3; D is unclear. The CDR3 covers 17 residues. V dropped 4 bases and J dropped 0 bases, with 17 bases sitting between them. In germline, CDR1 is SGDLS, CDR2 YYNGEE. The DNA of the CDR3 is TGTGCCAGCAGCCCCCATCGAGGTACTCCCTCTGGAAACACCATATATTTT. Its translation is CASSPHRGTPSGNTIYF. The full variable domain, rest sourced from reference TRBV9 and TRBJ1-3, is DSGVTQTPKHLITATGQRVTLRCSPRSGDLSVYWYQQSLDQGLQFLIQYYNGEERAKGNILERFSAQQFPDLHSELNLSSLELGDSALYFCASSPHRGTPSGNTIYFGEGSWLTVV.

CDR3 amino acids: CASSLVRGHNEQFF. The CDR3 coding sequence is TGTGCCAGCAGTTTGGTCAGGGGACACAATGAGCAGTTCTTC. V is TRBV28 and J is TRBJ2-1, with D possibly matching TRBD1 (6 bases). In germline, CDR1 is MDHEN, CDR2 SYDVKM. Between the trimmed V and J ends, which lost 3 bases and 5 bases, there was a span of 11 bases. There are 14 residues in the CDR3. Full variable domain (remainder filled in from reference TRBV28 and TRBJ2-1): DVKVTQSSRYLVKRTGEKVFLECVQDMDHENMFWYRQDPGLGLRLIYFSYDVKMKEKGDIPEGYSVSREKKERFSLILESASTNQTSMYLCASSLVRGHNEQFFGPGTRLTVL.

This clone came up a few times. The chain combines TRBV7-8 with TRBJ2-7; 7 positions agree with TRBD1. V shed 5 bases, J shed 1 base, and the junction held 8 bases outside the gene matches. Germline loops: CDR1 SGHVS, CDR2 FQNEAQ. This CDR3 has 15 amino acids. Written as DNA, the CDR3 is TGTGCCAGCAGCCAGACAGGGAGATCATCCTACGAGCAGTACTTC. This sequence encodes CASSQTGRSSYEQYF.

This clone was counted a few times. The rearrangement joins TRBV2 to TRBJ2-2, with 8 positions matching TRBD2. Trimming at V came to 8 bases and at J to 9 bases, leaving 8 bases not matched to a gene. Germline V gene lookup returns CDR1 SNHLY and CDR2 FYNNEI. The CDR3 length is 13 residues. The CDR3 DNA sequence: TGTGCCAGCGTGGGGCGGGGGGCCCGGGAGCTGTTTTTT. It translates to CASVGRGARELFF.

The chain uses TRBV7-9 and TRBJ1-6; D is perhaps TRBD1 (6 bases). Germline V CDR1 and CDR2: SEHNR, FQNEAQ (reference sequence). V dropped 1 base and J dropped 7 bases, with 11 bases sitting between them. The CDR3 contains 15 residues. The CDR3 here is CASSLGTVGNSPLHF. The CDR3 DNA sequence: TGTGCCAGCAGCTTAGGGACAGTGGGGAATTCACCCCTCCACTTT.

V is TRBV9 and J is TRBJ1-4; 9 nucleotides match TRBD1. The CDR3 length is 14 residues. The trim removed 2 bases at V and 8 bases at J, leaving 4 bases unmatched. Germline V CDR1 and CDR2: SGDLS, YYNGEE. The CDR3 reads CASSVGQGGEKLFF. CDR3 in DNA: TGTGCCAGCAGCGTGGGACAGGGAGGGGAAAAACTGTTTTTT.

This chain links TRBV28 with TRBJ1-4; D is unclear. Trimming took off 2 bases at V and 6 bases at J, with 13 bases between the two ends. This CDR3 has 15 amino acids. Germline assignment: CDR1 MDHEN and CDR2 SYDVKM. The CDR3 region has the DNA TGTGCCAGCAGTTTAGTACGGGGTGGGGATGAAAAACTGTTTTTT. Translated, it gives CASSLVRGGDEKLFF. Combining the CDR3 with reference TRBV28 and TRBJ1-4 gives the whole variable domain DVKVTQSSRYLVKRTGEKVFLECVQDMDHENMFWYRQDPGLGLRLIYFSYDVKMKEKGDIPEGYSVSREKKERFSLILESASTNQTSMYLCASSLVRGGDEKLFFGSGTQLSVL.

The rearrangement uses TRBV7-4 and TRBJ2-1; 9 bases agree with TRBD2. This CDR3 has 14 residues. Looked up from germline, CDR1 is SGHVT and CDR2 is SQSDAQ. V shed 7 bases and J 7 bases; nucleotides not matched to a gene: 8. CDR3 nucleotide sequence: TGTGCCAGCACCTTTAGCGGGGGTGGAAATGAGCAGTTCTTC. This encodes CASTFSGGGNEQFF.

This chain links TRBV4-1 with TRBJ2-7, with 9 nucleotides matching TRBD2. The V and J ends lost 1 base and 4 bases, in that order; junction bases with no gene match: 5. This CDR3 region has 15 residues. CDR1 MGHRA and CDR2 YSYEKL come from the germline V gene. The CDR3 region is CASSQVASGGYEQYF. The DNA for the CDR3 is TGCGCCAGCAGCCAAGTAGCGAGCGGGGGGTACGAGCAGTACTTC.

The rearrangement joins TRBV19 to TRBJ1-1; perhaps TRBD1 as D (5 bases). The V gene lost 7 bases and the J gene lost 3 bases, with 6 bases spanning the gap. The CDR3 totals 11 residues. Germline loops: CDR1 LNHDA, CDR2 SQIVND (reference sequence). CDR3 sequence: CASTGYTEAFF. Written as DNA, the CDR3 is TGTGCCAGTACAGGGTACACTGAAGCTTTCTTT.

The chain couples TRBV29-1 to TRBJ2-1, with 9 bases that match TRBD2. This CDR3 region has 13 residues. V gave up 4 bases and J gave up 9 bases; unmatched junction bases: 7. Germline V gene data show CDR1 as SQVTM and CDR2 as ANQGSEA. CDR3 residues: CSVGVSGSGEQFF. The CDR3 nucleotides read TGCAGCGTTGGGGTTAGCGGGAGTGGTGAGCAGTTCTTC.

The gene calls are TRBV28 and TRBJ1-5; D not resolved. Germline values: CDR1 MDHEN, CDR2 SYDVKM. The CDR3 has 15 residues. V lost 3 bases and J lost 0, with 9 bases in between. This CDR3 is CASSFSGFSNQPQHF. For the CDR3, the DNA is TGTGCCAGCAGTTTTAGCGGATTTAGCAATCAGCCCCAGCATTTT.

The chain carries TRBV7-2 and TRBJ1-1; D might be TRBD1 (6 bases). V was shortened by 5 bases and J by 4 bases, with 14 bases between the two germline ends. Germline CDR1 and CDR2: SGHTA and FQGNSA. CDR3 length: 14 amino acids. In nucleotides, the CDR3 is TGTGCCAGCAGCGCCCAACAGGGTCGCACTGAAGCTTTCTTT. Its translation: CASSAQQGRTEAFF.

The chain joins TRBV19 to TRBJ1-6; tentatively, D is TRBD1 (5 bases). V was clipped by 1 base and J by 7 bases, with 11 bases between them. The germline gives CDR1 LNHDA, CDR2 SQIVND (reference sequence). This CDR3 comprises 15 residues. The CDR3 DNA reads TGTGCCAGTAGTATAGGTGGCAGGGTGAATTCACCCCTCCACTTT. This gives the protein CASSIGGRVNSPLHF.

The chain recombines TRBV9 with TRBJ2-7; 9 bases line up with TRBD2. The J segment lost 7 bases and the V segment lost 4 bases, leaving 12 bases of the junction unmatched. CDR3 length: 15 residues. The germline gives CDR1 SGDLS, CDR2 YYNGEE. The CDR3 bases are TGTGCCAGCAGCCTTAGCGGGGGTCTACTAGGAGAGCAGTACTTC. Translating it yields CASSLSGGLLGEQYF.

DNA for the CDR3: TGTGCCAGCAGTGACCCAGGTAGCTCCTACGAGCAGTACTTC. Protein: CASSDPGSSYEQYF. The chain is built from TRBV6-1 and TRBJ2-7; D unresolved. Germline assignment: CDR1 MNHNS and CDR2 SASEGT. Between the trimmed V and J ends, which lost 3 bases and 0 bases, there was a span of 9 bases. CDR3 length: 14 amino acids.

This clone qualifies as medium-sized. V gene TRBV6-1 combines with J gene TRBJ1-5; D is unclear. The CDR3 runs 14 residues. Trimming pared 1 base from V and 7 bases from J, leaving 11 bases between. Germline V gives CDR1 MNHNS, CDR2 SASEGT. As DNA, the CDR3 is TGTGCCAGCAGTGAAGAGGAGGCGAGCCAGCCCCAGCATTTT. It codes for CASSEEEASQPQHF.

The CDR3 nucleotides read TGTGCCACCAAAGCGGGGTCAGATACGCAGTATTTT. This encodes CATKAGSDTQYF. The J gene is TRBJ2-3, the V gene TRBV5-4; 7 nucleotides line up with TRBD2. Losses at the gene ends were 9 bases for V and 4 bases for J; bases not matched to a gene: 5. CDR1 SGHNT and CDR2 YYREEE come from the germline V gene (reference sequence). This CDR3 has 12 amino acids.

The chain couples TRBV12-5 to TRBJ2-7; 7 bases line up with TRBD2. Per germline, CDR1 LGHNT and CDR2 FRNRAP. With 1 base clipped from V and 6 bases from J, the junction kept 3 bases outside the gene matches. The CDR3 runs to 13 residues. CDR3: CASGLAGGSEQYF. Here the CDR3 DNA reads TGTGCTAGTGGTTTGGCCGGGGGGTCCGAGCAGTACTTC.

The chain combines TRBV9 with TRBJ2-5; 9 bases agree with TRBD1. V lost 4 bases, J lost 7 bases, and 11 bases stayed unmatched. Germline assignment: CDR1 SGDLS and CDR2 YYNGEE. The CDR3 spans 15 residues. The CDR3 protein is CASSLRPGQGGTQYF. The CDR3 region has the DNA TGTGCCAGCAGCCTGAGACCGGGACAGGGAGGGACCCAGTACTTC.

This CDR3 is CATGGGSWTGELFF. The CDR3 DNA follows: TGTGCCACCGGCGGGGGGTCTTGGACCGGGGAGCTGTTTTTT. This chain links TRBV7-2 with TRBJ2-2; TRBD2 matches 8 bases. Germline V gene lookup returns CDR1 SGHTA and CDR2 FQGNSA. V lost 10 bases to trimming and J lost 5 bases; unmatched junction nucleotides: 9. The CDR3 is 14 residues long.

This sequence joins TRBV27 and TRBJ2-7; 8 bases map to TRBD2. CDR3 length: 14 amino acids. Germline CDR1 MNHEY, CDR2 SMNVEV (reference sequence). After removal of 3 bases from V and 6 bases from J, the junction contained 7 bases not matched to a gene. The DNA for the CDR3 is TGTGCCAGCAGTTTTGGCCTAGCGGGCGGCGAGCAGTACTTC. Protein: CASSFGLAGGEQYF.

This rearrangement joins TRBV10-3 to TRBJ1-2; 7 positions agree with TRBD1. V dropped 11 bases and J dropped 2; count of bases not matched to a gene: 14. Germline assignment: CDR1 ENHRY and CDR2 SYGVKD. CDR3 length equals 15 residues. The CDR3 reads CASRDRLEANYGYTF. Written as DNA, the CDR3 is TGTGCCTCAAGGGACAGACTTGAGGCCAACTATGGCTACACCTTC.

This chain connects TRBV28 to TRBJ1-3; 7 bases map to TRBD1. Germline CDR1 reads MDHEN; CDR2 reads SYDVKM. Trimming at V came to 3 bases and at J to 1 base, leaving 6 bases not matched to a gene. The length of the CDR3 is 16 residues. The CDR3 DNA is TGTGCCAGCAGTTTGAGACAGGGTAGTTCTGGAAACACCATATATTTT. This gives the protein CASSLRQGSSGNTIYF.

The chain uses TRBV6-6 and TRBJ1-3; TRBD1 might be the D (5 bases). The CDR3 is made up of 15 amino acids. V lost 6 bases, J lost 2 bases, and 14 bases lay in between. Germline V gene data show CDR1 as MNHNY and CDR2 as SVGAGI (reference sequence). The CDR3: CASRDLQGTGNTIYF. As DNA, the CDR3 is TGTGCCAGCAGGGACCTGCAGGGTACTGGAAACACCATATATTTT.

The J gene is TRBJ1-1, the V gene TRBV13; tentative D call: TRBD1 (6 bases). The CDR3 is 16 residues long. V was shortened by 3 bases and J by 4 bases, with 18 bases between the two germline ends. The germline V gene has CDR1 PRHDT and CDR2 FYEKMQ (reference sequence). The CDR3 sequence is CASSFQIQARGTEAFF. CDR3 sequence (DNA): TGTGCCAGCAGCTTCCAAATCCAGGCCAGGGGCACTGAAGCTTTCTTT.

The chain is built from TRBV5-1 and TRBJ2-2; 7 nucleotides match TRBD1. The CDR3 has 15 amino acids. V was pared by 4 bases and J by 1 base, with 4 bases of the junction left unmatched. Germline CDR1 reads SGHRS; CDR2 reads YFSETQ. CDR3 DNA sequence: TGCGCCAGCAGCCCCGGGACAGTGAACACCGGGGAGCTGTTTTTT. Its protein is CASSPGTVNTGELFF.

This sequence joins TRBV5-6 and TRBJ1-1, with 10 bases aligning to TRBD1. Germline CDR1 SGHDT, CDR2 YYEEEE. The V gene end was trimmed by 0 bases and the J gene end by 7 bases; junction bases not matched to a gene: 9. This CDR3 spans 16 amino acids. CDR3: CASSLAGQGGTNEAFF. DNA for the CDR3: TGTGCCAGCAGCTTGGCCGGACAGGGGGGGACGAATGAAGCTTTCTTT.

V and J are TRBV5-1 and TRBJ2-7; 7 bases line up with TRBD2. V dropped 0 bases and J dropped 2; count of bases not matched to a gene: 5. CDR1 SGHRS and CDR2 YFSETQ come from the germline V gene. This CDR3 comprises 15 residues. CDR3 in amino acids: CASSLATGRPYEQYF. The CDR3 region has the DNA TGCGCCAGCAGCTTGGCGACCGGGAGGCCCTACGAGCAGTACTTC.